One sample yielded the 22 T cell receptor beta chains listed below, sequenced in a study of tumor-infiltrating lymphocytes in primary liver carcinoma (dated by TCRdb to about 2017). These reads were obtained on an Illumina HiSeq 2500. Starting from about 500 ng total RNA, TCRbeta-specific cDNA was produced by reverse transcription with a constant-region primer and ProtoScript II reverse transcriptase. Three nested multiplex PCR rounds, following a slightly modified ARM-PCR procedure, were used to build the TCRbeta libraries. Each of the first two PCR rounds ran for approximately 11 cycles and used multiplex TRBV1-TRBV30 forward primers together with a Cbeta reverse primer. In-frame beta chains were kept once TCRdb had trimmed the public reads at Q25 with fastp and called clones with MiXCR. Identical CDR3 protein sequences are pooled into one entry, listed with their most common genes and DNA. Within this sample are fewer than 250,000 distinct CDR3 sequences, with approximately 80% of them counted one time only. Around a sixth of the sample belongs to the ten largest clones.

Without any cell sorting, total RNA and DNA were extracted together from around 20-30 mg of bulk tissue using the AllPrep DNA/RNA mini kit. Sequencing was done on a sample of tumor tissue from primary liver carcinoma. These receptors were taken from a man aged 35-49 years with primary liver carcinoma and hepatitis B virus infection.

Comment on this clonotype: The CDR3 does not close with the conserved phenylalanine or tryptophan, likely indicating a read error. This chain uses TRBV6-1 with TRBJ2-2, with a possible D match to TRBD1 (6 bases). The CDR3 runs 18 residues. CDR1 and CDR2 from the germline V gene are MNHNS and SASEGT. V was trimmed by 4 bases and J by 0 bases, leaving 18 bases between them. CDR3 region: CASSAAFLGGANTGELFL. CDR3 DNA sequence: TGTGCCAGCAGTGCAGCGTTTCTAGGGGGAGCGAACACCGGGGAGCTGTTTCTT.

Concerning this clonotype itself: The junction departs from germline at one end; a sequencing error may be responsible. CDR3 nucleotide sequence: TGCGCCAGCAGCCAACTCCTTTGCGGGAGTGGGCAGAACTTC. Protein sequence: CASSQLLCGSGQNF. The J gene is TRBJ2-5, the V gene TRBV4-3, with TRBD2 identical over 7 bases. Germline V gene sequence: CDR1 LGHNA, CDR2 YSLEER. The CDR3 runs to 14 residues.

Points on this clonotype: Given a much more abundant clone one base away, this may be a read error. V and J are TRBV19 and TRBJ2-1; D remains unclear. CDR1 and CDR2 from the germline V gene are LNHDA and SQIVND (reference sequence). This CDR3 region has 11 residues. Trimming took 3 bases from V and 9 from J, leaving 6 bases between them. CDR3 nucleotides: TGTGCCAGTAGTATCTTAGGTGAGCAGTTCTTC. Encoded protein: CASSILGEQFF.

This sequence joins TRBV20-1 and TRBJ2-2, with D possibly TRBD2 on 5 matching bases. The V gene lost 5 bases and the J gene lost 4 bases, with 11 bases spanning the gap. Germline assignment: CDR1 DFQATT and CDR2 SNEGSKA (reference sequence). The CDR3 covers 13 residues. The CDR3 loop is CSARERVTGELFF. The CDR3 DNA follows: TGCAGTGCTCGGGAAAGAGTCACCGGGGAGCTGTTTTTT.

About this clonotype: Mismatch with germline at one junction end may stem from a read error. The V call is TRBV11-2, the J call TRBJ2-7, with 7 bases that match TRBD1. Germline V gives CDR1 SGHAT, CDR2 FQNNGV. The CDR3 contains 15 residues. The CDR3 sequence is CASNLDLGGSYEQYF. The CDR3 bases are TGTGCCAGCAACTTAGATTTAGGGGGCTCATACGAGCAGTACTTC.

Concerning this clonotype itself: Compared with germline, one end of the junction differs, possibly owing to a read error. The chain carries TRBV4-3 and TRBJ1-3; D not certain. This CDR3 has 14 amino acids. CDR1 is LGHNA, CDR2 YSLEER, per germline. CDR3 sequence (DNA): TGCGCCAGCAGCCAAGAGGAGTATAGAAACACCATACATTTT. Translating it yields CASSQEEYRNTIHF.

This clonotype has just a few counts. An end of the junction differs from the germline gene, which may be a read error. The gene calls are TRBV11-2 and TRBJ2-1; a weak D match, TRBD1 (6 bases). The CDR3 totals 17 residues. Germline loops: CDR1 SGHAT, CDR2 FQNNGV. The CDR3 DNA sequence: TGTGCCAGCGGCTTAGATCAACAGGGTATAGTCTACAATGAGCAGTTCTTC. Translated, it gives CASGLDQQGIVYNEQFF.

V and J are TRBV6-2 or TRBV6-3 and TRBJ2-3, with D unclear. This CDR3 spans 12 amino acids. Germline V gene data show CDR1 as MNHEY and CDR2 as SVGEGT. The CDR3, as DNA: TGTGCATGCACCTCAGGAGCGGATACGCAGTATTTT. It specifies CACTSGADTQYF.

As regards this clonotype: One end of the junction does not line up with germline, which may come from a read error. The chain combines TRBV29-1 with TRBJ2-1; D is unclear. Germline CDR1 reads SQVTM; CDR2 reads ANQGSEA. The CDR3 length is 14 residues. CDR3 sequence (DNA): TGCGGCGTTGTCTGGCTAGTGGGGTACAATGAGCAGTTCTTC. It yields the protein CGVVWLVGYNEQFF.

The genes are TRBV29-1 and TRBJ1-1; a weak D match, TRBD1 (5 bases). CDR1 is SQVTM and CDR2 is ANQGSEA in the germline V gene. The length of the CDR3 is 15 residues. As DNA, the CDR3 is TGCATTGTTGCCGGGGGGTGGGGCATGAACACTGAAGCTTTCTTT. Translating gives CIVAGGWGMNTEAFF.

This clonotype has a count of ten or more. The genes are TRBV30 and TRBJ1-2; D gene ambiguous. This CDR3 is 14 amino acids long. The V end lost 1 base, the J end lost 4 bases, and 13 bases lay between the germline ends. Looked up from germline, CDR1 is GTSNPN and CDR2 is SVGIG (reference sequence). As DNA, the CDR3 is TGTGCCTGGAGTGGAACCCCCCAATTCTATGGCTACACCTTC. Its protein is CAWSGTPQFYGYTF.

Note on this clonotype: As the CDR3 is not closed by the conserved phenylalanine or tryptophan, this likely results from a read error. As DNA, the CDR3 is TGTGCCATCAGTCAGTCGATAGGTCAGCCCCAGCATTAT. Protein: CAISQSIGQPQHY. The chain employs TRBV10-3 and TRBJ1-5; D is undetermined. Germline-derived CDR1 and CDR2 are ENHRY and SYGVKD. The length of the CDR3 is 13 residues.

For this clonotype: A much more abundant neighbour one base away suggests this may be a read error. CDR3 protein: CASSMTFGGGSREQYF. The DNA for the CDR3 is TGCGCCAGCAGCATGACCTTTGGCGGGGGGTCGCGCGAGCAGTACTTC. This chain uses TRBV5-1 with TRBJ2-7; 8 bases match TRBD2. Losses at the gene ends were 4 bases for V and 6 bases for J; bases not matched to a gene: 15. The CDR3 spans 16 residues. Germline V gene sequence: CDR1 SGHRS, CDR2 YFSETQ.

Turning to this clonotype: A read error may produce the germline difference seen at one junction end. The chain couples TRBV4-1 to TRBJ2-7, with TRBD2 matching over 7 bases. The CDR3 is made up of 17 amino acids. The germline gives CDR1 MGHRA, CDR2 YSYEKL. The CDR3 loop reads CASSQERTGGSVYEQYF. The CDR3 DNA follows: TGCGCCAGCAGCCAGGAGAGGACTGGCGGGAGTGTTTACGAGCAATACTTC.

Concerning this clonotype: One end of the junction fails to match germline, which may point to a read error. Here the CDR3 reads CASSTYKVNEQFF. The CDR3, as DNA: TGTGCAAGCAGCACCTATAAGGTCAATGAGCAGTTCTTC. The rearrangement links TRBV5-4 to TRBJ2-1; no clear D gene. The CDR3 is 13 amino acids. Per the germline V gene, CDR1 is SGHNT and CDR2 is YYREEE (reference sequence). Supplemented by reference TRBV5-4 and TRBJ2-1, the full variable domain reads ETGVTQSPTHLIKTRGQQVTLRCSSQSGHNTVSWYQQALGQGPQFIFQYYREEENGRGNFPPRFSGLQFPNYSSELNVNALELDDSALYLCASSTYKVNEQFFGPGTRLTVL.

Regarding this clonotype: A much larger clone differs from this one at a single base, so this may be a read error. The CDR3 spells CANSLALGQGGEQYF. In nucleotides, the CDR3 is TGCGCCAACAGCTTGGCCTTGGGCCAGGGTGGAGAGCAGTACTTC. The V gene is TRBV5-1, the J gene TRBJ2-7; tentatively, D is TRBD1 (5 bases). Germline loops: CDR1 SGHRS, CDR2 YFSETQ. The CDR3 loop spans 15 amino acids.

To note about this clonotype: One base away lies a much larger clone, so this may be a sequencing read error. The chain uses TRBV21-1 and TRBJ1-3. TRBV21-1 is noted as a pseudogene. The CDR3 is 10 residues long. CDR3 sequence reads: CASRGNTLYF. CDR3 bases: TGTGCCAGCAGGGGAAACACCTTATATTTT.

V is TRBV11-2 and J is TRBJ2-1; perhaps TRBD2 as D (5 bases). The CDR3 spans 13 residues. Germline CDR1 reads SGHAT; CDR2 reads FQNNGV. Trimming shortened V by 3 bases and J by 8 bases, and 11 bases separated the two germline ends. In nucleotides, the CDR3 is TGTGCCAGCAGCTTCAGAGGGTTCTATGAGCAGTTCTTC. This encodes CASSFRGFYEQFF.

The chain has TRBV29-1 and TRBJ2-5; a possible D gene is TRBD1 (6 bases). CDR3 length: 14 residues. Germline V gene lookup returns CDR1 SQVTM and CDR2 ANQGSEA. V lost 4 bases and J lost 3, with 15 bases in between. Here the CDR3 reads CSVAPGTREETQYF. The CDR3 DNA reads TGCAGCGTTGCTCCCGGGACACGGGAAGAGACCCAGTACTTC.

CDR3 sequence reads: CASSPPLGRVAEQYF. CDR3 nucleotide sequence: TGTGCCAGCAGTCCCCCCTTGGGACGGGTCGCTGAACAGTACTTC. The chain joins TRBV28 to TRBJ2-7, with D perhaps assigned TRBD1 or TRBD2 (5 bases each). Germline V gene data show CDR1 as MDHEN and CDR2 as SYDVKM. This CDR3 is built from 15 residues. With 5 bases removed from V and 10 bases from J, the gap between germline ends came to 24 bases.

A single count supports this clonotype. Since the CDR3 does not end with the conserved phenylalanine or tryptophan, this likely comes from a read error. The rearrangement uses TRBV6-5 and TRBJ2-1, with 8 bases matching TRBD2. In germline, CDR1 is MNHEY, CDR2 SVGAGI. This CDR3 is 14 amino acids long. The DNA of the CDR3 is TGTCCCAGCGCCAAGCTAGCGGGCGGGGATGAGCAGTTCTCC. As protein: CPSAKLAGGDEQFS.

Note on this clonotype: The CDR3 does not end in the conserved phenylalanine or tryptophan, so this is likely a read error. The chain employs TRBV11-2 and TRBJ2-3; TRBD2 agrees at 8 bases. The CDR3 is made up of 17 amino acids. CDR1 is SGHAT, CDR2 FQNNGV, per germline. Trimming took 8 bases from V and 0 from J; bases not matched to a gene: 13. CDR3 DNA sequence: TGTGCCAGCTGCCTAGATCCGGGGGGGACTAGCACAGATACGCAGTATTAT. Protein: CASCLDPGGTSTDTQYY.